This T cell receptor (beta chain) was sequenced for a study of cytomegalovirus exposure and HLA in healthy donors. Overall study: From about 180 million T cells, an earlier analysis saw roughly 100 million unique TCR beta sequences.

Primers for the PCR totalled 60 Vbeta and 13 Jbeta. Profiling relied on immunoSEQ multiplex PCR, and the TCRdb table lists in-frame clones only, not all of them. The table shows some 200,000 clones, with roughly 12% occurring only once. The CDR3 contains 18 residues. Germline V CDR1 and CDR2: MNHEY, SMNVEV (reference sequence). The trim removed 5 bases at V and 2 bases at J, leaving 14 bases unmatched. A word on this clone: The antigen is not known.

Study-level points and caveats: Most TCRs appeared rarely, but some public TCRs recurred in many donors.

This sequence originates from a man aged 50 to 59 in good health and CMV-seropositive. Sequenced: PBMCs. V is TRBV27 and J is TRBJ2-7; 11 bases are shared with TRBD1. In DNA, the CDR3 is TGTGCCAGCAGTCTCTCGTCCGTGGGACAGGGGGTTCCCTACGAGCAGTACTTC. Translated, it gives CASSLSSVGQGVPYEQYF.